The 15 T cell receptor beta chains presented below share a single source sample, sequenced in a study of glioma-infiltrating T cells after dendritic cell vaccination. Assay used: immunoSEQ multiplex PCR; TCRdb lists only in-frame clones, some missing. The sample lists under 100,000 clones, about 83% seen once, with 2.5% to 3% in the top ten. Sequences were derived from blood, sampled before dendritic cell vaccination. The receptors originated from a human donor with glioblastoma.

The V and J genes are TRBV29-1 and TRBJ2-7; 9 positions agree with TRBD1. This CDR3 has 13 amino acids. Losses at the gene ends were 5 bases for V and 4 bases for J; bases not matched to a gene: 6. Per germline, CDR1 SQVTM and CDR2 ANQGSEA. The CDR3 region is CSVRTGAGYEQYF. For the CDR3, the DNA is TGCAGCGTTCGGACAGGGGCTGGGTACGAGCAGTACTTC.

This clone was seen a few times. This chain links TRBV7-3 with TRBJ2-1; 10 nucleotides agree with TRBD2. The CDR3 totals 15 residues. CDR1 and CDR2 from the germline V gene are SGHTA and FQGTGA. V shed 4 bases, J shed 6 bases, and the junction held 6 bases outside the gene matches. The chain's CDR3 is CASSSGLAAINEQFF. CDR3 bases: TGTGCCAGCAGCTCCGGACTAGCGGCTATCAATGAGCAGTTCTTC.

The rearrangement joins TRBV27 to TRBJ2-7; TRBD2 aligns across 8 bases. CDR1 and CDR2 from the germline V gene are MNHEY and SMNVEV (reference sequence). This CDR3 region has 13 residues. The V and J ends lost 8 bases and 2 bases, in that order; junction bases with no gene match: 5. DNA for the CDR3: TGTGCCAGCGGGAGTAGCGGGACCTACGAGCAGTACTTC. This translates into CASGSSGTYEQYF.

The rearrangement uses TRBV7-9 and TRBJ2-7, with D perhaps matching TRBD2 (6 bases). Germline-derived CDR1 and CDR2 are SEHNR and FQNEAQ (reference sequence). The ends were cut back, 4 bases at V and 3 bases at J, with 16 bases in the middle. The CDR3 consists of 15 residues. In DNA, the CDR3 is TGTGCCAGCAGCTCAAGGACCCCGGAGGGCTACGAGCAGTACTTC. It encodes CASSSRTPEGYEQYF.

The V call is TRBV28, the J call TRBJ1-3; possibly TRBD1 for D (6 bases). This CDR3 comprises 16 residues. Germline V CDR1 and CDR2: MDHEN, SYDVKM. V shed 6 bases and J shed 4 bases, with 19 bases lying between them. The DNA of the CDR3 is TGTGCCAGCAGCCCTCCTACAGGGACAAGAGGAAACACCATATATTTT. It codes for CASSPPTGTRGNTIYF.

Here the CDR3 reads CASSPAGNYGYTF. CDR3 coding DNA: TGTGCCAGCAGTCCAGCGGGTAACTATGGCTACACCTTC. The chain employs TRBV27 and TRBJ1-2; the D is unclear. V lost 5 bases to trimming and J lost 1 base, with 8 bases between them. There are 13 residues in the CDR3. Per germline, CDR1 MNHEY and CDR2 SMNVEV (reference sequence).

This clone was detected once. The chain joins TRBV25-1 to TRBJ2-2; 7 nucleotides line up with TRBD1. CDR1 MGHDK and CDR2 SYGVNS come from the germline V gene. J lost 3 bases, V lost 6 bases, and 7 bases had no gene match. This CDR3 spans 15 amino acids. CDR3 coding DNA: TGTGCCAGCAGCCCGACAGGGAGAGACACCGGGGAGCTGTTTTTT. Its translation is CASSPTGRDTGELFF.

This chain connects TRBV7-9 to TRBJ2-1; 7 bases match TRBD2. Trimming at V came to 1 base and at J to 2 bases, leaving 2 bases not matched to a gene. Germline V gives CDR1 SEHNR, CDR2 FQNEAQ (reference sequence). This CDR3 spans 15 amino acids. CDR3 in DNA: TGTGCCAGCAGCTTAGTAGCGGGTGCCTACAATGAGCAGTTCTTC. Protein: CASSLVAGAYNEQFF.

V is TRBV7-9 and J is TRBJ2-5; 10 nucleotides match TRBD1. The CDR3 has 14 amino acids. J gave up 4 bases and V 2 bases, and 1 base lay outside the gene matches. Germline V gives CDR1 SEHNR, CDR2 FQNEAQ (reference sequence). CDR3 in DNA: TGTGCCAGCAGCTTAAGGACAGGGGGAGAGACCCAGTACTTC. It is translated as CASSLRTGGETQYF.

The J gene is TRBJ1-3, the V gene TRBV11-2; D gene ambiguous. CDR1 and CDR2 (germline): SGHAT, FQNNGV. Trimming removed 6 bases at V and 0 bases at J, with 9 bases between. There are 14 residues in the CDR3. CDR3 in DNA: TGTGCCAGCAGTCTTCCTACCTCTGGAAACACCATATATTTT. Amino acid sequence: CASSLPTSGNTIYF. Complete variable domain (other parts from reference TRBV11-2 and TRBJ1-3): EAGVAQSPRYKIIEKRQSVAFWCNPISGHATLYWYQQILGQGPKLLIQFQNNGVVDDSQLPKDRFSAERLKGVDSTLKIQPAKLEDSAVYLCASSLPTSGNTIYFGEGSWLTVV.

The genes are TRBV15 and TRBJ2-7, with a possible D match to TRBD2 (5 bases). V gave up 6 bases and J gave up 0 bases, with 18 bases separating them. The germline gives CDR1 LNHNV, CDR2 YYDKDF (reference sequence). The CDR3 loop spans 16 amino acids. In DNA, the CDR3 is TGTGCCACCAGTAGATCCCGGGGAGCGGACTCCTACGAGCAGTACTTC. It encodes CATSRSRGADSYEQYF. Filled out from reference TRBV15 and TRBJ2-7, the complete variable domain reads DAMVIQNPRYQVTQFGKPVTLSCSQTLNHNVMYWYQQKSSQAPKLLFHYYDKDFNNEADTPDNFQSRRPNTSFCFLDIRSPGLGDTAMYLCATSRSRGADSYEQYFGPGTRLTVT.

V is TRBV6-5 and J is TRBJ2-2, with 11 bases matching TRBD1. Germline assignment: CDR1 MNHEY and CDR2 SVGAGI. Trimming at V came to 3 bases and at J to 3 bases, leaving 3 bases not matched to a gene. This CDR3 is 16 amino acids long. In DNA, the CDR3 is TGTGCCAGCAGTTATGGGGACAGGGGGTACACCGGGGAGCTGTTTTTT. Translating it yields CASSYGDRGYTGELFF.

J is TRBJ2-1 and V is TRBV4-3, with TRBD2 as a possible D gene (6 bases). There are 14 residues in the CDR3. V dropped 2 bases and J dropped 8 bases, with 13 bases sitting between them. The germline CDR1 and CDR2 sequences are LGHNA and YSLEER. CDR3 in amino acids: CASSQQWRGDEQFF. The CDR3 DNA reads TGCGCCAGCAGCCAACAGTGGAGGGGCGATGAGCAGTTCTTC.

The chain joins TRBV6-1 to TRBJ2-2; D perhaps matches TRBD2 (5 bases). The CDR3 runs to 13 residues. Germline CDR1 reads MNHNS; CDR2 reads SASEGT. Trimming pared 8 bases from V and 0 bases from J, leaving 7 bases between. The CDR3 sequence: CASLLANTGELFF. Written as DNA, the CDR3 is TGTGCCAGCCTACTAGCGAACACCGGGGAGCTGTTTTTT.

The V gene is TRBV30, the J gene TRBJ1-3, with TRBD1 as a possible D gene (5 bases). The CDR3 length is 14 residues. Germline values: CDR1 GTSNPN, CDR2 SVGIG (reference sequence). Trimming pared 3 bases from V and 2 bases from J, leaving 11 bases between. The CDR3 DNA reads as TGTGCCTGGAGCCAGGGTCTAGCTGGAAACACCATATATTTT. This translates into CAWSQGLAGNTIYF. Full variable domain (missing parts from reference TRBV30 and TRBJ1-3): SQTIHQWPATLVQPVGSPLSLECTVEGTSNPNLYWYRQAAGRGLQLLFYSVGIGQISSEVPQNLSASRPQDRQFILSSKKLLLSDSGFYLCAWSQGLAGNTIYFGEGSWLTVV.